This T cell receptor beta chain was found in a study of cytomegalovirus exposure and HLA in healthy donors. Unmatched junction bases numbered 8, after V lost 6 bases and J lost 8 bases. The germline gives CDR1 SNHLY, CDR2 FYNNEI. The CDR3 spans 14 residues. The PCR had 60 Vbeta and 13 Jbeta primers. Here immunoSEQ multiplex PCR was the method, and the copy in TCRdb shows in-frame clones only, minus some. The sample has 200,000 to 250,000 clones; around 80% are singletons. The V gene is TRBV2, the J gene TRBJ1-4; 8 nucleotides line up with TRBD1. Sequencing input: PBMCs. The sequence was collected from a woman aged 55 to 70 in good health and CMV-seropositive. CDR3: CASRSPRGQEKLFF. DNA for the CDR3: TGTGCCAGCAGGTCTCCCAGGGGGCAAGAAAAACTGTTTTTT. Full variable domain (remainder filled in from reference TRBV2 and TRBJ1-4): EPEVTQTPSHQVTQMGQEVILRCVPISNHLYFYWYRQILGQKVEFLVSFYNNEISEKSEIFDDQFSVERPDGSNFTLKIRSTKLEDSAMYFCASRSPRGQEKLFFGSGTQLSVL.